The rows below give T cell receptor beta chains drawn from one sample of a study of memory CD4+ T cells and cytomegalovirus serostatus. Assay: immunoSEQ multiplex PCR; the TCRdb copy retains only in-frame clones and omits some. Counted here are about 52,000 clones, more than 70% occurring once; the ten biggest clones make up 2%. The sequencing input was memory CD4+ T cells from blood. These receptors all stem from an adult in good health and CMV-seropositive. The CDR3 runs from the conserved cysteine through the conserved F or W. A D gene is named only where the DNA matches it firmly. Expanded clones get a size class; other rows say once, few or many, or leave the size out.

v_gene	j_gene	d_gene	len	abundance	CDR3aa	CDR3nt
TRBV5-1	TRBJ1-1	-	16	-	CASSLELGIAFTEAFF	TGCGCCAGCAGCCTCGAACTGGGGATCGCTTTCACTGAAGCTTTCTTT
TRBV5-1	TRBJ1-2	-	16	-	CASSLADGQPDYGYTF	TGCGCCAGCAGCTTGGCCGATGGACAGCCGGACTATGGCTACACCTTC
TRBV27	TRBJ2-7	TRBD2	12	-	CASRGGYGEQYF	TGTGCATCGAGGGGAGGGTATGGCGAGCAGTACTTC
TRBV7-3	TRBJ2-1	-	15	-	CASSLVGTTGNEQFF	TGTGCCAGCAGCTTAGTTGGTACGACGGGCAATGAGCAGTTCTTC
TRBV2	TRBJ2-7	-	14	-	CASSDYRVSYEQYF	TGTGCCAGCAGTGACTACCGAGTCTCCTACGAGCAGTACTTC
TRBV7-2	TRBJ2-1	-	13	few	CASSLVAQSEQFF	TGTGCCAGCAGCTTAGTAGCCCAAAGTGAGCAGTTCTTC
TRBV11-2	TRBJ2-6	-	17	-	CASSLDFRASGANVLTF	TGTGCCAGCAGCTTAGATTTCAGGGCCTCTGGGGCCAACGTCCTGACTTTC
TRBV7-6	TRBJ2-2	-	16	medium-sized	CASSLRGGENTGELFF	TGTGCCAGCAGCTTAAGAGGGGGTGAAAACACCGGGGAGCTGTTTTTT
TRBV7-8	TRBJ2-2	-	15	few	CASSEWGGNTGELFF	TGTGCCAGCAGCGAGTGGGGCGGCAACACCGGGGAGCTGTTTTTT
TRBV2	TRBJ1-1	TRBD1	13	-	CASSRDRGAEAFF	TGTGCCAGCAGTCGGGACAGGGGGGCTGAAGCTTTCTTT
TRBV7-7	TRBJ2-2	-	14	-	CASSWDTNTGELFF	TGTGCTAGCAGCTGGGACACCAACACCGGGGAGCTGTTTTTT
TRBV23-1	TRBJ1-1	-	14	-	CASSLYKMNTEAFF	TGCGCCAGCAGTCTGTATAAAATGAACACTGAAGCTTTCTTT
TRBV28	TRBJ2-7	-	14	-	CARDTWTVSYEQYF	TGTGCCAGAGACACCTGGACAGTATCCTACGAGCAGTACTTC
TRBV4-3	TRBJ2-3	-	18	-	CASSQDFRPWRSTDTQYF	TGCGCCAGCAGCCAAGATTTCCGCCCCTGGCGGAGCACAGATACGCAGTATTTT
TRBV9	TRBJ2-1	-	17	-	CASSSRGVVPSYNEQFF	TGTGCCAGCAGCTCCAGGGGGGTAGTCCCCTCCTACAATGAGCAGTTCTTC
TRBV5-4	TRBJ2-1	TRBD2	16	-	CASRPREGGSYNEQFF	TGTGCCAGCAGGCCGCGGGAGGGGGGCTCCTACAATGAGCAGTTCTTC
TRBV13	TRBJ1-2	-	13	once	CASSLGGAYGYTF	TGTGCCAGCAGCTTAGGGGGGGCCTATGGCTACACCTTC
TRBV5-1	TRBJ2-2	TRBD2	15	once	CASSSGSPSAGELFF	TGCGCCAGCAGCAGCGGGAGCCCCTCCGCCGGGGAGCTGTTTTTT
TRBV6-7	TRBJ2-2	TRBD2	17	-	CASRTTTSGVGTGELFF	TGTGCCAGCAGGACGACGACTAGCGGGGTGGGAACCGGGGAGCTGTTTTTT
TRBV28	TRBJ2-7	-	15	-	CASSFVTVSSYEQYF	TGTGCCAGCAGTTTTGTAACGGTTAGCTCCTACGAGCAGTACTTC
TRBV11-2	TRBJ2-7	TRBD1	16	-	CASSLGTGPISYEQYF	TGTGCCAGCAGCTTAGGGACAGGACCGATATCCTACGAGCAGTACTTC
TRBV19	TRBJ1-1	TRBD1	16	-	CASSIRTGGMNTEAFF	TGTGCCAGTAGTATCCGGACAGGGGGCATGAACACTGAAGCTTTCTTT
TRBV10-3	TRBJ2-3	-	14	few	CAIMAGPSTDTQYF	TGTGCCATCATGGCGGGACCTAGCACAGATACGCAGTATTTT
TRBV18	TRBJ2-7	-	13	-	CASSAGRDYEQYF	TGTGCCAGCTCTGCGGGAAGAGACTACGAGCAGTACTTC
TRBV5-1	TRBJ1-1	-	17	once	CASSLAGVRGSNTEAFF	TGCGCCAGCAGCTTGGCCGGGGTCCGGGGGTCGAACACTGAAGCTTTCTTT
TRBV7-9	TRBJ1-3	TRBD1	16	once	CASSLKGQGVGNTIYF	TGTGCCAGCAGCTTAAAGGGACAGGGTGTTGGAAACACCATATATTTT
TRBV11-2	TRBJ2-5	TRBD1	15	-	CASSPPGTGEETQYF	TGTGCCAGCAGTCCCCCCGGGACAGGGGAAGAGACCCAGTACTTC
TRBV4-1	TRBJ2-1	TRBD2	17	-	CASSQDLVSGSRNEQFF	TGCGCCAGCAGCCAAGATCTGGTTAGCGGGAGTCGTAATGAGCAGTTCTTC
TRBV5-1	TRBJ2-3	-	15	-	CASSLDGDKSDTQYF	TGCGCCAGCAGCTTGGACGGGGATAAGTCAGATACGCAGTATTTT
TRBV7-2	TRBJ2-3	-	15	-	CASSYQTGGTDTQYF	TGTGCCAGCAGCTACCAAACGGGGGGCACAGATACGCAGTATTTT
TRBV6-1	TRBJ2-2	-	14	-	CASSEHSRTGELFF	TGTGCCAGCAGTGAACATTCCAGGACCGGGGAGCTGTTTTTT
TRBV20-1	TRBJ1-1	-	8	-	CSVGEAFF	TGCAGTGTGGGTGAAGCTTTCTTT
TRBV25-1	TRBJ2-2	TRBD2	18	once	CASSEYQWSGANTGELFF	TGTGCCAGCAGTGAATATCAATGGAGCGGGGCGAACACCGGGGAGCTGTTTTTT
TRBV12-5	TRBJ1-2	-	13	-	CASGLWDLYGYTF	TGTGCTAGTGGTTTATGGGACCTCTATGGCTACACCTTC
TRBV28	TRBJ2-4	TRBD2	15	once	CASSLSGRAGNIQYF	TGTGCCAGCAGCCTTAGCGGGAGGGCCGGAAACATTCAGTACTTC
TRBV18	TRBJ1-4	-	13	once	CASSPGVGEKLFF	TGTGCCAGCTCACCAGGGGTTGGGGAAAAACTGTTTTTT
TRBV7-3	TRBJ2-7	TRBD2	14	-	CASSPGGNSYEQYF	TGTGCCAGCAGCCCCGGGGGGAACTCCTACGAGCAGTACTTC
TRBV6-4	TRBJ1-1	-	13	-	CASKKEVNTEAFF	TGTGCCAGCAAAAAAGAGGTGAACACTGAAGCTTTCTTT
TRBV7-2	TRBJ2-1	-	13	-	CASSLGRRDEQFF	TGTGCCAGCAGCTTAGGAAGGAGAGATGAGCAGTTCTTC
TRBV15	TRBJ2-1	-	13	few	CATSTGLDNEQFF	TGTGCCACCAGCACGGGACTCGACAATGAGCAGTTCTTC
TRBV7-2	TRBJ2-1	-	13	-	CASSPSAYNEQFF	TGTGCCAGCAGCCCCAGCGCTTACAATGAGCAGTTCTTC
TRBV6-1	TRBJ2-2	-	10	-	CATDTGELFF	TGTGCCACCGACACCGGGGAGCTGTTTTTT